This TCR beta chain was obtained from a study of Ad26.COV2.S vaccination and SARS-CoV-2 variants. Described treatment: roughly 20 received Ad26.COV2.S at low or high dose, single or two shots; 5 received placebo; per-sample allocation not given. Material that was analyzed had been drawn on day 63 after the first vaccine or placebo injection. Per germline, CDR1 LGHNA and CDR2 YSLEER. V was clipped by 0 bases and J by 4 bases, with 15 bases between them. This CDR3 is 16 amino acids long. Method: immunoSEQ multiplex PCR; TCRdb's copy keeps in-frame clones and lacks some. The repertoire includes around 320,000 clones, roughly 86% of them detected once, and more than 1.5% sits in the top ten.

This TCR was sampled from a person between 18 and 65 years old who received the Ad26.COV2.S COVID-19 vaccine or a placebo. The rearrangement links TRBV4-3 to TRBJ1-2; a possible D gene is TRBD1 (6 bases). This specimen consisted of peripheral blood, obtained in a trial of Ad26.COV2.S vaccine versus placebo. The CDR3 spells CASSQDQQGTIYGYTF. The CDR3 DNA is TGCGCCAGCAGCCAAGATCAGCAGGGGACAATCTATGGCTACACCTTC.